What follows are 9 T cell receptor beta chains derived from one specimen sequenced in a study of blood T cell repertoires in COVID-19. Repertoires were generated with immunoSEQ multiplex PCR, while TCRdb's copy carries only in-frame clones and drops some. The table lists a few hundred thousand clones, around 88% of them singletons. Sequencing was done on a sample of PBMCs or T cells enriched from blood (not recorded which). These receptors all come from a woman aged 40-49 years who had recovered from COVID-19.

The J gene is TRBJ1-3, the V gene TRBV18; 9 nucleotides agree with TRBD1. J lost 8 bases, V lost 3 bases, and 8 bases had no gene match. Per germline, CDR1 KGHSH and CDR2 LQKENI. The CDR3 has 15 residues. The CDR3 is CASSPITGGKDTIYF. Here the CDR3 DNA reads TGTGCCAGCTCACCCATCACAGGGGGCAAGGACACCATATATTTT.

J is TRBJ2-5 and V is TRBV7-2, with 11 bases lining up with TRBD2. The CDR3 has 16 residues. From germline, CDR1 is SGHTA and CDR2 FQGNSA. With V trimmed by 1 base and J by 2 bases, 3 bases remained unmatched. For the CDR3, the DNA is TGTGCCAGCAGCTTAGGGGGACTAGCGGTACAAGAGACCCAGTACTTC. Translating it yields CASSLGGLAVQETQYF.

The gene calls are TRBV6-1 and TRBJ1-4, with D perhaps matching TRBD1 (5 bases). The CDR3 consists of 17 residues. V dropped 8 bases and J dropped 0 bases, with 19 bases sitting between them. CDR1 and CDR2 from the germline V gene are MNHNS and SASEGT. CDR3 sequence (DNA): TGTGCCAGCGGTGGGGGAGGCAAACTAGCAACTAATGAAAAACTGTTTTTT. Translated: CASGGGGKLATNEKLFF.

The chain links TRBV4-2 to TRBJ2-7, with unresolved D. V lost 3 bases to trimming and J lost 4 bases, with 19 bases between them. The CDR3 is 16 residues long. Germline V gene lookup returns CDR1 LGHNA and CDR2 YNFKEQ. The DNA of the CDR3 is TGTGCCAGCAGCCAGGAAAGAGGCCGAACTAATTACGAGCAGTACTTC. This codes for CASSQERGRTNYEQYF.

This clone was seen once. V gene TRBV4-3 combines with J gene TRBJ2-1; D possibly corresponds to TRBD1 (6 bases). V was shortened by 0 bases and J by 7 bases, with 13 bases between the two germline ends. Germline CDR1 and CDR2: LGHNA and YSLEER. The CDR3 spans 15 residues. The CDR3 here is CASSQDWGPRNEQFF. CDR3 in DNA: TGCGCCAGCAGCCAAGATTGGGGGCCTAGGAATGAGCAGTTCTTC.

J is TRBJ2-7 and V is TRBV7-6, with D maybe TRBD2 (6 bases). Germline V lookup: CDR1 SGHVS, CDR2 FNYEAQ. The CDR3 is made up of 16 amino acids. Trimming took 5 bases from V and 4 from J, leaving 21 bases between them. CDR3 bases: TGTGCCAGCAGCGTCCAAACCGGGGTCGCGGGGTACGAGCAGTACTTC. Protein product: CASSVQTGVAGYEQYF.

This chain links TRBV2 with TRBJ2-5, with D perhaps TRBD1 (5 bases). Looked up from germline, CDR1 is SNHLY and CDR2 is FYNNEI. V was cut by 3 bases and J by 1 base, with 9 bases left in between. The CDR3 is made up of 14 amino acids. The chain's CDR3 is CASSESGPQETQYF. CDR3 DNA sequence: TGTGCCAGCAGTGAGTCAGGGCCCCAAGAGACCCAGTACTTC.

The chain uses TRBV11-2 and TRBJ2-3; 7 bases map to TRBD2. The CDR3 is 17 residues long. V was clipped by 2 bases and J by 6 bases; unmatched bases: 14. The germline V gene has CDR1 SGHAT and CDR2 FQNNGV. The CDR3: CASSLNRATPGGDTQYF. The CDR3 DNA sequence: TGTGCCAGCAGCTTAAATCGGGCCACACCCGGGGGGGATACGCAGTATTTT.

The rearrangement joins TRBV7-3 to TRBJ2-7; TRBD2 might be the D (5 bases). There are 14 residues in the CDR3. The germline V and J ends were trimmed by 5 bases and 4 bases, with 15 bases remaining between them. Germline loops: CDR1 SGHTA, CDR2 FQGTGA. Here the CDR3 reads CASSPPGRTYEQYF. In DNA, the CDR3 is TGTGCCAGCAGCCCCCCGGGAAGGACTTACGAGCAGTACTTC.